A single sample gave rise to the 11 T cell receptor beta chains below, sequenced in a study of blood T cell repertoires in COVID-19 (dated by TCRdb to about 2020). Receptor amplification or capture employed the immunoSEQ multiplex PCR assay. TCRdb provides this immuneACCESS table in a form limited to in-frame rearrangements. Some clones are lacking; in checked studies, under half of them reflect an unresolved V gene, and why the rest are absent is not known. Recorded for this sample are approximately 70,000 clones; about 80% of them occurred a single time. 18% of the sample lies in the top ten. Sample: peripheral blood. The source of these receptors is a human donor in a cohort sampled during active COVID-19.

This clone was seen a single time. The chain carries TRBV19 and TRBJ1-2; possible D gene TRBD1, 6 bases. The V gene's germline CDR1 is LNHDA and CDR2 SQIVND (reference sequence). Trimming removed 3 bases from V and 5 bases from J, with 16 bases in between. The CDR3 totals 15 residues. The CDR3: CASSIEGRGFYGYTF. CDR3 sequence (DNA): TGTGCCAGTAGTATTGAAGGCAGGGGATTTTATGGCTACACCTTC.

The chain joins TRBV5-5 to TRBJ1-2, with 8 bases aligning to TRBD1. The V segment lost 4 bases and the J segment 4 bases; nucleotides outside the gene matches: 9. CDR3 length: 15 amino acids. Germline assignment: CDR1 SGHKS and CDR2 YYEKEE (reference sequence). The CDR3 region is CASSRVGQGAYGYTF. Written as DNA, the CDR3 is TGTGCCAGCAGCCGGGTGGGGCAGGGGGCCTATGGCTACACCTTC.

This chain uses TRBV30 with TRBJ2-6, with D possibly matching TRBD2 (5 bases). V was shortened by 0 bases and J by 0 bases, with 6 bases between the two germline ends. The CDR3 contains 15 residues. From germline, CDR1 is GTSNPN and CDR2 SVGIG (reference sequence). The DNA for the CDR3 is TGTGCCTGGAGTGTAGGGAGCTCTGGGGCCAACGTCCTGACTTTC. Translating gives CAWSVGSSGANVLTF.

The CDR3 spells CASSSTRQGGRLEAFF. The CDR3 DNA sequence: TGTGCCAGCAGCTCAACACGACAGGGAGGACGGCTAGAAGCTTTCTTT. J is TRBJ1-1 and V is TRBV7-9; 7 bases agree with TRBD1. Germline CDR1 reads SEHNR; CDR2 reads FQNEAQ (reference sequence). The V gene end was trimmed by 4 bases and the J gene end by 8 bases; junction bases not matched to a gene: 16. This CDR3 spans 16 amino acids.

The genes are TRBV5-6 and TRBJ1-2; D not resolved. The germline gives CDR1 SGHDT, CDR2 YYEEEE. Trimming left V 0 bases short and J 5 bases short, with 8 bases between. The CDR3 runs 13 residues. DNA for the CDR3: TGTGCCAGCAGCTTGGGGCCAGGTTATGGCTACACCTTC. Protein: CASSLGPGYGYTF.

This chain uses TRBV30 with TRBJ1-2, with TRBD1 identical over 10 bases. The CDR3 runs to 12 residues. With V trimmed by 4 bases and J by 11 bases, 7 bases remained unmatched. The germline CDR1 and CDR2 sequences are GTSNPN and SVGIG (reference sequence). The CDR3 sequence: CAWTGQGVGYTF. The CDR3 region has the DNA TGTGCCTGGACCGGACAGGGGGTCGGTTACACCTTC.

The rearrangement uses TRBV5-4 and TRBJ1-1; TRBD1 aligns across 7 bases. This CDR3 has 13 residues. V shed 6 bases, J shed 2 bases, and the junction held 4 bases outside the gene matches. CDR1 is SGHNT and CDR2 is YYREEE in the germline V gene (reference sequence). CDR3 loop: CASNRDRNTEAFF. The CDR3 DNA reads TGTGCCAGCAATCGGGACAGAAACACTGAAGCTTTCTTT.

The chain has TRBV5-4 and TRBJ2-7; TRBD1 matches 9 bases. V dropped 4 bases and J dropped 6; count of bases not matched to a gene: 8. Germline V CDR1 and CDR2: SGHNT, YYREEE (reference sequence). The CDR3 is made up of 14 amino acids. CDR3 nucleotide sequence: TGTGCCAGCAGCCCAGGGACAGGGATTTCCGAGCAGTACTTC. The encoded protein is CASSPGTGISEQYF. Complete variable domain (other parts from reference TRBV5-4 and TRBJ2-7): ETGVTQSPTHLIKTRGQQVTLRCSSQSGHNTVSWYQQALGQGPQFIFQYYREEENGRGNFPPRFSGLQFPNYSSELNVNALELDDSALYLCASSPGTGISEQYFGPGTRLTVT.

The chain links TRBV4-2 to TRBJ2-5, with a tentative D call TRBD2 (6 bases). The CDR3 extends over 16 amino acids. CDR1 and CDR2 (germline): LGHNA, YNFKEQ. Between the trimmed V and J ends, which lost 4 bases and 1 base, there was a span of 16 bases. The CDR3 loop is CASSPSSRRGQETQYF. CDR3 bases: TGTGCCAGCAGCCCGTCCTCCCGGCGGGGCCAAGAGACCCAGTACTTC.

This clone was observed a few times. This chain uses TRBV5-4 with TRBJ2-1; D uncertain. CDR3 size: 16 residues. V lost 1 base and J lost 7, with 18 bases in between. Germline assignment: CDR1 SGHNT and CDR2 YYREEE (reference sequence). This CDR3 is CASSLIGNSRVNEQFF. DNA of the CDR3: TGTGCCAGCAGCTTGATAGGCAACTCCCGGGTGAATGAGCAGTTCTTC.

The CDR3 DNA reads TGTGCCAGCAGCACAGAGTTTAATGAAAAACTGTTTTTT. Translated, it gives CASSTEFNEKLFF. V gene TRBV7-9 combines with J gene TRBJ1-4; D is undetermined. V was trimmed by 5 bases and J by 4 bases, leaving 8 bases between them. Germline CDR1 SEHNR, CDR2 FQNEAQ (reference sequence). CDR3 length: 13 residues. Variable domain in full (rest from reference TRBV7-9 and TRBJ1-4): DTGVSQNPRHKITKRGQNVTFRCDPISEHNRLYWYRQTLGQGPEFLTYFQNEAQLEKSRLLSDRFSAERPKGSFSTLEIQRTEQGDSAMYLCASSTEFNEKLFFGSGTQLSVL.